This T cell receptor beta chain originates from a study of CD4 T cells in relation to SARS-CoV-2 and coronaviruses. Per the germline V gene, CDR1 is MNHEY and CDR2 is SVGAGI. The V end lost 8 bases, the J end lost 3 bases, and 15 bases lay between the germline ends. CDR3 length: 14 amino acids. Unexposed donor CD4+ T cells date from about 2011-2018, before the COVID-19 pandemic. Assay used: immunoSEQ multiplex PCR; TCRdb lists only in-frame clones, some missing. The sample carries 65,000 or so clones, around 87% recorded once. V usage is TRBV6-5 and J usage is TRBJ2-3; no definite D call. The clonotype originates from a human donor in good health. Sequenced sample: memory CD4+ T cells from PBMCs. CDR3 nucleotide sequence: TGTGCCAGCGGCAGGAGCATTGCGACAGATACGCAGTATTTT. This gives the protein CASGRSIATDTQYF.